The present TCR beta chain was sequenced within a study of blood T cell repertoires in COVID-19 (dated by TCRdb to 2018 to 2021). About the study as a whole: The collaborator samples originated in the United States, Italy and Spain and spanned the acute and convalescent phases of COVID-19. The samples were drawn from two sources: the first 160 participants of the ongoing ImmuneRACE study, and some 1,300 subjects contributed by 6 global collaborators. The repertoires were released in a freely available public database intended as a resource for research on the immune response to SARS-CoV-2. The prospective study material was composed of cDNA or gDNA derived from T cells, B-cell-depleted T cells, or PBMCs. The sample metadata nearly always contained a de-identified subject ID, COVID-19 status, age in years and sex. Deeply sampled blood TCRbeta repertoires from subjects exposed to, actively infected with, or recovered from COVID-19 were included in the dataset. Where HLA class I and class II types were available, the types were taken from metadata supplied by the sample provider, not from assay-based typing.

At the junction V is shortened by 3 bases and J by 10 bases; bases outside the gene matches: 10. The CDR3 numbers 16 residues from cysteine through phenylalanine. The only DNA kept is the CDR3, 48 bases in frame from the first base. The germline V gene supplies CDR1 SGDLS and CDR2 YYNGEE. In regard to this clone: This clone's antigen is unknown. Base quality data are lacking; no much larger clone is found one base away.

TCRbeta CDR3 regions were amplified from genomic DNA using the immunoSEQ Assay, a bias-controlled multiplex PCR. In the original analysis: Within the assay, amplification of reference gene primers was used to estimate how many nucleated cells each sample contained. Sequence reads were collapsed and filtered to measure the absolute abundance of every unique TCRbeta CDR3 rearrangement. For each sample, productive Simpson clonality was calculated by taking the square root of Simpson's diversity index across productive rearrangements. Not all clones reach the TCRdb copy of this immuneACCESS table, which keeps in-frame sequences only. Checked studies attribute under half of the gap to unresolved V genes and leave the rest unexplained. V and J calls and clone size are those listed in that table; D and trimming were worked out from the DNA. For this sample there are about 330,000 clones; about 85% appear just once. The ten largest account for less than 6% of the sample.

Results and caveats for the whole study, not just this receptor: Clinical and demographic metadata were provided uncurated, with the amount varying by source and participant.

In the prospective study, participants were 18 to 89 years old, resided in around 25 geographic areas of the United States, and were enrolled through a virtual design. To assign participants to cohorts, the prospective study relied on clinical history that participants themselves reported in a screening survey and a study questionnaire. For ImmuneRACE Cohort 3, a participant was defined as recovered based on two consecutive negative NP/OP PCR tests, clearance by a healthcare professional, or resolution of symptoms. Mobile phlebotomists in the prospective study collected whole blood, serum and a nasopharyngeal or oropharyngeal swab from every participant. Additional blood draws and questionnaires over a 2-month period could optionally be provided by prospective study participants. Blood samples from the prospective study were shipped frozen or at room temperature prior to DNA extraction.

The sequence links TRBV9 to TRBJ1-6; 10 central nucleotides agree with TRBD1. Sample: PBMCs or T cells enriched from blood (not recorded which). The TCR comes from a woman in her thirties who had recovered from COVID-19. The CDR3 here reads CASSESEDRGRSPLHF. The bases are TGTGCCAGCAGCGAATCGGAGGACAGGGGGAGGTCACCCCTCCACTTT.